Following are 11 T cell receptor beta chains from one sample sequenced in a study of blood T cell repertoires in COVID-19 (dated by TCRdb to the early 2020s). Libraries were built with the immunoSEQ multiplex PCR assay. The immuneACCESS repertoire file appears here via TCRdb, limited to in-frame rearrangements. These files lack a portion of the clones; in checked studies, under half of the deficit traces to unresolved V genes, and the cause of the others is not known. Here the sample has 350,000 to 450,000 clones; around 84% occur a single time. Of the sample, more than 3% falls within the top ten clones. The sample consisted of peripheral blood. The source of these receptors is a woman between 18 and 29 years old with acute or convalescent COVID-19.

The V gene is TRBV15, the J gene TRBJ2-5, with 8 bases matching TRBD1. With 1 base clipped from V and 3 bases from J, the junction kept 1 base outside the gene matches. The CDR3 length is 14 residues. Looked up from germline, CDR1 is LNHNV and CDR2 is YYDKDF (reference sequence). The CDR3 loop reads CATSRGGQEETQYF. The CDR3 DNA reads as TGTGCCACCAGCAGAGGGGGACAGGAAGAGACCCAGTACTTC. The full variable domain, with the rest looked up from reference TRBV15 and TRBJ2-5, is DAMVIQNPRYQVTQFGKPVTLSCSQTLNHNVMYWYQQKSSQAPKLLFHYYDKDFNNEADTPDNFQSRRPNTSFCFLDIRSPGLGDTAMYLCATSRGGQEETQYFGPGTRLLVL.

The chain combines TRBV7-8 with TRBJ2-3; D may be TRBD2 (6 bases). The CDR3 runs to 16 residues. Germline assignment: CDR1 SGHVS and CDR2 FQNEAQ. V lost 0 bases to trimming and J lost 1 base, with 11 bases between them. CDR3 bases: TGTGCCAGCAGCTTAGCAAGCGGGCCCCGCACAGATACGCAGTATTTT. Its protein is CASSLASGPRTDTQYF.

The CDR3 region has the DNA TGTGCCAGCAGCGATCCCGGGACAGAGAATCAGCCCCAGCATTTT. Its translation: CASSDPGTENQPQHF. The chain joins TRBV7-8 to TRBJ1-5; 7 bases align to TRBD1. Germline V lookup: CDR1 SGHVS, CDR2 FQNEAQ. V was pared by 5 bases and J by 4 bases, with 8 bases of the junction left unmatched. The CDR3 loop spans 15 amino acids.

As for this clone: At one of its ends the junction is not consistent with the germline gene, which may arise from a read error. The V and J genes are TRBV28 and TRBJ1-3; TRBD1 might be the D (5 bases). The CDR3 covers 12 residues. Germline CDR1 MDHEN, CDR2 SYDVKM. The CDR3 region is CASSSPDIKPLF. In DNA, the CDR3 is TGTGCCAGCAGTTCCCCGGACATTAAGCCCCTGTTT. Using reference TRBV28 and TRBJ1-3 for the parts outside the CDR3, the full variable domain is DVKVTQSSRYLVKRTGEKVFLECVQDMDHENMFWYRQDPGLGLRLIYFSYDVKMKEKGDIPEGYSVSREKKERFSLILESASTNQTSMYLCASSSPDIKPLFGEGSWLTVV.

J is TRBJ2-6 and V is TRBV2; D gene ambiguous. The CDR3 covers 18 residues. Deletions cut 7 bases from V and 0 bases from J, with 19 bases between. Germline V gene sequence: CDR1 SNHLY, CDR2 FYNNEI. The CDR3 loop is CASTGSEVSLSGANVLTF. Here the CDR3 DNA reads TGTGCCAGCACTGGGTCAGAGGTCTCACTCTCTGGGGCCAACGTCCTGACTTTC.

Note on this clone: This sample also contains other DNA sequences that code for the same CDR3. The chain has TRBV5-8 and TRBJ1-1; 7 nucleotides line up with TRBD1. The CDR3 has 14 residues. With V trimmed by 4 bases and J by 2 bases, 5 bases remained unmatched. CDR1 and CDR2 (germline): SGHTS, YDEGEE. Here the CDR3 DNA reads TGTGCCAGCAGCCTCAGACAGGGAAACACTGAAGCTTTCTTT. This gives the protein CASSLRQGNTEAFF.

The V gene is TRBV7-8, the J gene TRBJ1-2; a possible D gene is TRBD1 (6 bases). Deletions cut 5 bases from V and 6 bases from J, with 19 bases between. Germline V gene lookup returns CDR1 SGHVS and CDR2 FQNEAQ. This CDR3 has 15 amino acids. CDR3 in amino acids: CASSKPDATGHGYTF. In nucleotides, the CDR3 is TGTGCCAGCAGCAAGCCGGACGCGACAGGACATGGCTACACCTTC.

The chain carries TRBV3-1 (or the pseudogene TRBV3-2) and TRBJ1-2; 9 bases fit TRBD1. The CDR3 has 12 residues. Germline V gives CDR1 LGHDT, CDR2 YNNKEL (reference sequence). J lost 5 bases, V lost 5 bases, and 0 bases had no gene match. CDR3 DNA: TGTGCCAGCAGCGGACAGGGGTATGGCTACACCTTC. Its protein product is CASSGQGYGYTF.

The CDR3 coding sequence is TGTGCCAGCAGCTTAGTTAGGGGGTGGGCAGGCTATGGCTACACCTTC. It is translated as CASSLVRGWAGYGYTF. This chain links TRBV7-9 with TRBJ1-2; tentatively, D is TRBD1 (6 bases). Germline V gives CDR1 SEHNR, CDR2 FQNEAQ (reference sequence). The CDR3 length is 16 residues. Trimming took off 1 base at V and 4 bases at J, with 16 bases between the two ends.

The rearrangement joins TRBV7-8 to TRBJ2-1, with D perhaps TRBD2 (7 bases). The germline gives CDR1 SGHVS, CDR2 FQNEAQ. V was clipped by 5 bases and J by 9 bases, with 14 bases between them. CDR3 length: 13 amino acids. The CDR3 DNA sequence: TGTGCCAGCAGCGCACAGGGAGGGAGTGAGCAGTTCTTC. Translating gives CASSAQGGSEQFF.

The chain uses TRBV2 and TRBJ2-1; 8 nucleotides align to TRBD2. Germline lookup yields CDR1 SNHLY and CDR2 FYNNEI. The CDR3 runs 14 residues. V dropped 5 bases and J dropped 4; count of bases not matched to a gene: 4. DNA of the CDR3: TGTGCCAGCAGTACTAGCGGCGGTTACAATGAGCAGTTCTTC. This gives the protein CASSTSGGYNEQFF.